The 15 T cell receptor beta chains reported below all come from one sample, sequenced in a study of blood T cell repertoires in COVID-19. Data came from immunoSEQ multiplex PCR; TCRdb stores just in-frame clones and leaves some out. Seen here are 250,000 or so clones, about 90% observed once, and the top ten hold about 3%. Specimen: peripheral blood. The receptors stem from a man aged 18-30 years with active or convalescent COVID-19.

This clone was detected once. V gene TRBV5-4 combines with J gene TRBJ2-3, with D possibly TRBD2 on 5 matching bases. Trimming left V 3 bases short and J 7 bases short, with 9 bases between. Germline values: CDR1 SGHNT, CDR2 YYREEE (reference sequence). CDR3 length: 12 amino acids. The CDR3 bases are TGTGCCAGCAGCTGGGAGAGGAATACGCAGTATTTT. Residues: CASSWERNTQYF.

The chain employs TRBV14 and TRBJ2-1; D is ambiguous. CDR1 SGHDN and CDR2 FVKESK come from the germline V gene. This CDR3 contains 13 residues. Trimming stripped 3 bases from V and 1 base from J, with 4 bases between. In DNA form, the CDR3 reads TGTGCCAGCAGCCATCTTTCCTACAATGAGCAGTTCTTC. Protein product: CASSHLSYNEQFF.

The chain employs TRBV11-1 and TRBJ2-7; 8 bases are a match to TRBD1. The CDR3 contains 14 residues. The V segment lost 4 bases and the J segment 0 bases; nucleotides outside the gene matches: 2. Per the germline V gene, CDR1 is SGHAT and CDR2 is FQDESV (reference sequence). The DNA for the CDR3 is TGTGCCAGCAGCTGGACAGGGTCCTCCTACGAGCAGTACTTC. Encoded protein: CASSWTGSSYEQYF.

The CDR3 reads CASSQELPGGSGYTF. Written as DNA, the CDR3 is TGCGCCAGCAGCCAAGAACTTCCAGGGGGAAGCGGCTACACCTTC. The chain is built from TRBV4-3 and TRBJ1-2; 7 bases match TRBD1. The CDR3 sequence is 15 residues long. With 0 bases clipped from V and 8 bases from J, the junction kept 9 bases outside the gene matches. Germline loops: CDR1 LGHNA, CDR2 YSLEER.

This clone appeared once. V gene TRBV3-1 (or the pseudogene TRBV3-2) combines with J gene TRBJ2-4; D not resolved. This CDR3 has 15 amino acids. CDR1 is LGHDT, CDR2 YNNKEL, per germline (reference sequence). V lost 3 bases, J lost 1 base, and 10 bases lay in between. The CDR3 sequence: CASSQDHGAKNIQYF. The CDR3 coding sequence is TGTGCCAGCAGCCAGGATCACGGGGCCAAAAACATTCAGTACTTC.

This chain uses TRBV10-3 with TRBJ1-1; no clear D gene. The V gene lost 6 bases and the J gene lost 3 bases, with 11 bases spanning the gap. The germline gives CDR1 ENHRY, CDR2 SYGVKD. CDR3 length: 13 residues. CDR3 in DNA: TGTGCCATCAGAAGGACGGGAGACACTGAAGCTTTCTTT. Its protein is CAIRRTGDTEAFF.

J is TRBJ2-1 and V is TRBV13; 10 positions match TRBD2. Trimming at V came to 6 bases and at J to 1 base, leaving 15 bases not matched to a gene. Germline loops: CDR1 PRHDT, CDR2 FYEKMQ (reference sequence). The length of the CDR3 is 19 residues. CDR3 sequence reads: CASSTASSGGLLSYNEQFF. In nucleotides, the CDR3 is TGTGCCAGCAGTACCGCCTCTAGCGGGGGATTACTATCCTACAATGAGCAGTTCTTC.

This chain uses TRBV28 with TRBJ2-3, with a tentative D call TRBD2 (5 bases). From germline, CDR1 is MDHEN and CDR2 SYDVKM. The V end lost 0 bases, the J end lost 2 bases, and 15 bases lay between the germline ends. This CDR3 is built from 17 residues. The CDR3 DNA sequence: TGTGCCAGCAGTTTATGGAGGGCGAGCCCGGACACAGATACGCAGTATTTT. This encodes CASSLWRASPDTDTQYF.

The chain recombines TRBV3-1 (or the pseudogene TRBV3-2) with TRBJ2-1, with TRBD2 matching 14 bases. With V trimmed by 5 bases and J by 8 bases, 8 bases remained unmatched. This CDR3 spans 16 amino acids. CDR1 is LGHDT and CDR2 is YNNKEL in the germline V gene (reference sequence). The CDR3 region has the DNA TGTGCCAGCAGCTCCGGGACTAGCGGGAGTATATATGAGCAGTTCTTC. Its translation is CASSSGTSGSIYEQFF.

This clone was seen ten or more times. This rearrangement joins TRBV5-1 to TRBJ1-3, with no clear D. With 5 bases removed from V and 5 bases from J, the gap between germline ends came to 17 bases. CDR1 SGHRS and CDR2 YFSETQ come from the germline V gene. The CDR3 extends over 15 amino acids. The CDR3: CASSSTVDGRNTIYF. The DNA for the CDR3 is TGCGCCAGCAGTTCTACAGTCGACGGCAGAAACACCATATATTTT.

The rearrangement joins TRBV29-1 to TRBJ2-7; 10 bases agree with TRBD1. The CDR3 is 14 amino acids. V trimming: 6 bases; J trimming: 3 bases; junction bases outside the gene matches: 8. CDR1 is SQVTM, CDR2 ANQGSEA, per germline. Here the CDR3 DNA reads TGCAGCGTCGGGACAGGGGCCCTGGGCTACGAGCAGTACTTC. This translates into CSVGTGALGYEQYF.

The chain combines TRBV6-5 with TRBJ2-7, with a weak D call TRBD1 (6 bases). In germline, CDR1 is MNHEY, CDR2 SVGAGI. The CDR3 spans 14 residues. Trimming took 6 bases from V and 3 from J, leaving 15 bases between them. The CDR3 protein is CASSRGQTFYEQYF. As DNA, the CDR3 is TGTGCCAGCAGCCGCGGACAGACCTTCTACGAGCAGTACTTC.

The chain has TRBV5-6 and TRBJ1-5, with D maybe TRBD1 (5 bases). V dropped 3 bases and J dropped 6 bases, with 16 bases sitting between them. The germline CDR1 and CDR2 sequences are SGHDT and YYEEEE. The length of the CDR3 is 15 residues. The CDR3 protein is CASSSEPGLSQPQHF. CDR3 nucleotide sequence: TGTGCCAGCAGCTCAGAGCCGGGACTAAGTCAGCCCCAGCATTTT. Using reference TRBV5-6 and TRBJ1-5 for the parts outside the CDR3, the full variable domain is DAGVTQSPTHLIKTRGQQVTLRCSPKSGHDTVSWYQQALGQGPQFIFQYYEEEERQRGNFPDRFSGHQFPNYSSELNVNALLLGDSALYLCASSSEPGLSQPQHFGDGTRLSIL.

The chain uses TRBV6-2 or TRBV6-3 and TRBJ2-2; 8 nucleotides line up with TRBD2. The CDR3 covers 15 residues. J lost 1 base, V lost 5 bases, and 3 bases had no gene match. CDR1 and CDR2 from the germline V gene are MNHEY and SVGEGT. The CDR3 coding sequence is TGTGCCAGCAGTGCGGGAGGTTGGAACACCGGGGAGCTGTTTTTT. This codes for CASSAGGWNTGELFF.

With regard to this clone: Other DNA sequences in this sample translate to the same CDR3. The rearrangement uses TRBV6-5 and TRBJ1-4; 8 nucleotides align to TRBD1. The CDR3 is made up of 14 amino acids. Germline lookup yields CDR1 MNHEY and CDR2 SVGAGI. With V trimmed by 6 bases and J by 5 bases, 5 bases remained unmatched. CDR3 in DNA: TGTGCCAGCAGCGACAGGGGCTCCAATGAAAAACTGTTTTTT. This encodes CASSDRGSNEKLFF.